These 6 T cell receptor beta chains were all obtained from the same sample, sequenced in a study of immune cell composition in non-small cell lung cancer. Sequencing was performed with immunoSEQ multiplex PCR; in TCRdb, only in-frame clones are kept and a portion is missing. Among around 6,400 clones listed, approximately 80% were seen once. Normal lung was taken at the farthest possible site, at least 3 cm from tumour. The specimen sequenced was non-adjacent lung tissue. These receptors originate from a human donor with non-small cell lung cancer.

This sequence joins TRBV6-5 and TRBJ1-5; 9 bases fit TRBD1. Germline V gene data show CDR1 as MNHEY and CDR2 as SVGAGI. The CDR3 consists of 14 residues. V dropped 4 bases and J dropped 5; count of bases not matched to a gene: 3. The CDR3 sequence: CASSLTGGDQPQHF. The CDR3 DNA follows: TGTGCCAGCAGTTTGACAGGGGGAGATCAGCCCCAGCATTTT.

This chain links TRBV28 with TRBJ1-4, with 11 bases fitting TRBD1. CDR3 size: 14 residues. Per the germline V gene, CDR1 is MDHEN and CDR2 is SYDVKM. With 7 bases clipped from V and 7 bases from J, the junction kept 5 bases outside the gene matches. The CDR3 spells CASKWTGGSEKLFF. CDR3 coding DNA: TGTGCCAGCAAATGGACAGGGGGCAGTGAAAAACTGTTTTTT.

The table lists this clone with a few counts. V is TRBV5-1 and J is TRBJ2-4; 14 bases fit TRBD2. The CDR3 loop spans 18 amino acids. Trimming cost V 4 bases and J 0 bases; bases outside gene matches: 6. Germline loops: CDR1 SGHRS, CDR2 YFSETQ. The CDR3 protein is CASSPGTSGGIAKNIQYF. The CDR3 DNA sequence: TGCGCCAGCAGCCCCGGGACTAGCGGGGGCATAGCCAAAAACATTCAGTACTTC.

The V and J genes are TRBV15 and TRBJ2-5, with TRBD1 matching over 10 bases. Germline V gives CDR1 LNHNV, CDR2 YYDKDF (reference sequence). The CDR3 has 15 amino acids. Trimming took 2 bases from V and 3 from J; bases not matched to a gene: 3. The CDR3 protein is CATSRLTGGEETQYF. CDR3 sequence (DNA): TGTGCCACCAGCAGACTGACAGGGGGCGAAGAGACCCAGTACTTC.

This rearrangement joins TRBV7-9 to TRBJ2-7; 11 bases fit TRBD2. Germline V gene sequence: CDR1 SEHNR, CDR2 FQNEAQ (reference sequence). CDR3 length: 17 amino acids. The junction had 10 bases not matched to a gene; V was cut back by 3 bases and J by 3 bases. The CDR3 is CASSLVLGTSGRYEQYF. The CDR3 region has the DNA TGTGCCAGCAGCTTGGTTTTGGGGACTAGCGGACGCTACGAGCAGTACTTC.

V is TRBV19 and J is TRBJ2-5, with 14 bases that match TRBD2. CDR3 length equals 17 residues. With V trimmed by 5 bases and J by 4 bases, 9 bases remained unmatched. The germline V gene has CDR1 LNHDA and CDR2 SQIVND (reference sequence). The CDR3: CASSPGTSGGERETQYF. The DNA of the CDR3 is TGTGCCAGTAGTCCAGGGACTAGCGGGGGAGAGAGAGAGACCCAGTACTTC.